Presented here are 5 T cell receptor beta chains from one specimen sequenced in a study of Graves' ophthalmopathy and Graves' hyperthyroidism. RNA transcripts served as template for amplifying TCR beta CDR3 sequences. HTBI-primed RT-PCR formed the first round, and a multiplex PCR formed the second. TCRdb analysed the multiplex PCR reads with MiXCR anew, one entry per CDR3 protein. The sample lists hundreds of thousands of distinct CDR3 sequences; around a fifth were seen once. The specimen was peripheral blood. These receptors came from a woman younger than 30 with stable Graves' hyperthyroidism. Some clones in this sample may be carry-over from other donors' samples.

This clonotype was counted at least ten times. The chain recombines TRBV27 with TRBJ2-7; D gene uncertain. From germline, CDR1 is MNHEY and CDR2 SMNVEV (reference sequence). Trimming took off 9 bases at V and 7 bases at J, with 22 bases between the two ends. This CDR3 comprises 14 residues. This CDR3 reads CASQTTRLSGEQYF. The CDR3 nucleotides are TGTGCCAGTCAAACCACCCGGTTGTCTGGAGAGCAGTACTTC.

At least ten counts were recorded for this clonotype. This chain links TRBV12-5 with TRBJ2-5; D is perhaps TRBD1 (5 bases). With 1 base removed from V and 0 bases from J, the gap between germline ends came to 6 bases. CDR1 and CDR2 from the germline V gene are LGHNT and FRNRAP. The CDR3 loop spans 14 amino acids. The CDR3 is CASGLGGHQETQYF. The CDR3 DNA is TGTGCTAGTGGTTTGGGGGGCCACCAAGAGACCCAGTACTTC.

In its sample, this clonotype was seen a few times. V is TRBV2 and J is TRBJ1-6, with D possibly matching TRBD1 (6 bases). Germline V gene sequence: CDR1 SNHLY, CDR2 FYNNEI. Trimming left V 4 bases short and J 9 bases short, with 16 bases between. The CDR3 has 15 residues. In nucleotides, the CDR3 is TGTGCCAGCAGTGCCACAGGGATCTCGGGTTCACCCCTCCACTTT. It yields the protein CASSATGISGSPLHF.

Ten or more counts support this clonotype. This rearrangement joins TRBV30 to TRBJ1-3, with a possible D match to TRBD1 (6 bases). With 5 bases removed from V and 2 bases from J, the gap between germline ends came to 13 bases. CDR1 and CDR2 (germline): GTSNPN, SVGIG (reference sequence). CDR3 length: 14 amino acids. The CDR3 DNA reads TGTGCCTGGGACAGGTTGGGCCCTGGAAACACCATATATTTT. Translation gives CAWDRLGPGNTIYF.

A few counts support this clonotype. The CDR3 bases are TGTGCCAGCAGGTCCGGGACAGGGGCGGGCTACACCTTC. Translated: CASRSGTGAGYTF. The V and J genes are TRBV12-3 or TRBV12-4 and TRBJ1-2, with 10 positions matching TRBD1. The length of the CDR3 is 13 residues. V was clipped by 6 bases and J by 8 bases; unmatched bases: 6.